This entry lists 5 T cell receptor beta chains sequenced from one sample in a study of cytomegalovirus exposure and HLA in healthy donors. TCRdb keeps only in-frame clones here, not all; method: immunoSEQ multiplex PCR. The sample has approximately 57,000 clones, approximately 95% seen once. The material sequenced was PBMCs. The receptors were gathered from a woman aged 18-29 years in good health and CMV-seronegative.

The chain employs TRBV5-6 and TRBJ2-1; unclear D gene. Trimming shortened V by 2 bases and J by 2 bases, and 11 bases separated the two germline ends. CDR1 SGHDT and CDR2 YYEEEE come from the germline V gene. The CDR3 covers 15 residues. CDR3 in amino acids: CASSFFRSTYNEQFF. The CDR3, as DNA: TGTGCCAGCAGCTTTTTCAGATCCACCTACAATGAGCAGTTCTTC.

This sequence joins TRBV5-1 and TRBJ2-2; TRBD1 is a possible D gene (5 bases). The V end lost 6 bases, the J end lost 0 bases, and 12 bases lay between the germline ends. Germline V gene data show CDR1 as SGHRS and CDR2 as YFSETQ. This CDR3 contains 15 residues. The CDR3 DNA reads as TGCGCCAGCACCATGGACACAACGAACACCGGGGAGCTGTTTTTT. Amino acid sequence: CASTMDTTNTGELFF.

V gene TRBV5-1 combines with J gene TRBJ2-7, with 14 bases lining up with TRBD2. The V gene end was trimmed by 4 bases and the J gene end by 5 bases; junction bases not matched to a gene: 11. The CDR3 contains 17 residues. Germline values: CDR1 SGHRS, CDR2 YFSETQ. Here the CDR3 reads CASSPRSRLAGGHEQYF. CDR3 sequence (DNA): TGCGCCAGCAGCCCCCGCTCTCGACTAGCGGGGGGGCACGAGCAGTACTTC.

The chain couples TRBV29-1 to TRBJ2-5; a possible D gene is TRBD1 (5 bases). V lost 2 bases, J lost 4 bases, and 8 bases lay in between. The CDR3 runs to 12 residues. Germline V CDR1 and CDR2: SQVTM, ANQGSEA. In nucleotides, the CDR3 is TGCAGCGTTGAACTCAGGGTAGAGACCCAGTACTTC. Translation: CSVELRVETQYF.

The chain recombines TRBV7-8 with TRBJ1-2; D is perhaps TRBD1 (5 bases). The germline V and J ends were trimmed by 5 bases and 3 bases, with 16 bases remaining between them. This CDR3 comprises 15 residues. CDR1 is SGHVS, CDR2 FQNEAQ, per germline. CDR3 sequence: CASSLTAGRDYGYTF. The CDR3 DNA sequence: TGTGCCAGCAGCCTCACAGCGGGGCGAGACTATGGCTACACCTTC.